This TCR beta chain appears in the sequencing data of a study of spatial heterogeneity in lung cancer. Across the whole study: Alpha-chain detections were consistently fewer than beta-chain detections among the sequences.

MiXCR, run by TCRdb on the 5' RACE reads, gives a single entry per CDR3 protein. The table has tens of thousands of distinct CDR3 sequences, roughly 12% seen once; the top ten hold 35% to 50%. Time point indicated: sample taken at primary tumor resection. Sequencing was performed on whole RNA extracted from tumor and nontumor lung tissue, or from frozen PBMC, and the material was left unsorted. V lost 3 bases to trimming and J lost 0 bases, with 12 bases between them. Germline V gene data show CDR1 as DFQATT and CDR2 as SNEGSKA (reference sequence). The CDR3 has 15 residues. This material consisted of PBMCs, taken at surgery. The chain joins TRBV20-1 to TRBJ2-1, with a tentative D call TRBD1 (7 bases). This TCR came from a male donor with early-stage non-small cell lung cancer. CDR3 in amino acids: CSARTGTFSYNEQFF. CDR3 in DNA: TGCAGTGCTAGGACAGGGACTTTCTCCTACAATGAGCAGTTCTTC.